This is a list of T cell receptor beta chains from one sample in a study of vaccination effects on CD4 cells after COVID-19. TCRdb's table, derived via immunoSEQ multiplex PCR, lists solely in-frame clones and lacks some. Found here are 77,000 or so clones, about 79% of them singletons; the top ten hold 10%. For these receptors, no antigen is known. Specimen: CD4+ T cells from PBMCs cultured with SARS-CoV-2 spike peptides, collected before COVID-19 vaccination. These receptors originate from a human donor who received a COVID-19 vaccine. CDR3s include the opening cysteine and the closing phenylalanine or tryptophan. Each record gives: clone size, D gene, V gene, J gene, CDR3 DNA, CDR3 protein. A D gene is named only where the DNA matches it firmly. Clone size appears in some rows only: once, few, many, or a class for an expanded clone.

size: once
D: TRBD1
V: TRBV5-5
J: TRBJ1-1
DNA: TGTGCCAGCAGCTCCCCGGGACAGGGGAACACTGAAGCTTTCTTT
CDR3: CASSSPGQGNTEAFF

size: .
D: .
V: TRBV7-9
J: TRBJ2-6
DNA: TGTGCCAGCAGCTTATGGCAACCTGGGGCCAACGTCCTGACTTTC
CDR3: CASSLWQPGANVLTF

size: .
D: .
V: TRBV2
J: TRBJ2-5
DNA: TGTGCCAGCAGTGAAGGAGTGACCCAGTACTTC
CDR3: CASSEGVTQYF

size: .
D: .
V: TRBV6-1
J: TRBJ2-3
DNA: TGTGCCAGCAGTGCCCCGGGGCGAACTAGCACAGATACGCAGTATTTT
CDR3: CASSAPGRTSTDTQYF

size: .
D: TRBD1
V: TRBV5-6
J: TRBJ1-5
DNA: TGTGCCAGCAGCTCAGACAGGGGGGGTTTGCCCCAGCATTTT
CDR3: CASSSDRGGLPQHF

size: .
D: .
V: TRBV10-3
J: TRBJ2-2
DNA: TGTGCCATCAGTGATGGCGGGGACACCGGGGAGCTGTTTTTT
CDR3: CAISDGGDTGELFF

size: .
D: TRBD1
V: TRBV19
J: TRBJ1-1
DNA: TGTGCCAGTAGCAGATTAACAGGGGTTGGCACTGAAGCTTTCTTT
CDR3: CASSRLTGVGTEAFF

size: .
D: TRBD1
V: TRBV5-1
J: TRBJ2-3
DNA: TGCGCCAGCAGCCCAGAGAGACAGGGGAGCACAGATACGCAGTATTTT
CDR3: CASSPERQGSTDTQYF

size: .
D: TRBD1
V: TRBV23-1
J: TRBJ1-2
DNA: TGCGCCAGCAGTCAATGCCGGGACAGGAAGAACTATGGCTACACCTTC
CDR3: CASSQCRDRKNYGYTF

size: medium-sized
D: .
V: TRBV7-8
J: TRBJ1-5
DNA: TGTGCCAGCAGTCCCCAGGGTCAGCCCCAGCATTTT
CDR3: CASSPQGQPQHF

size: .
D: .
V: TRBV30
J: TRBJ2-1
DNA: TGTGCTCAATCTATGACAGGATACTACAATGAGCAGTTCTTC
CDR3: CAQSMTGYYNEQFF

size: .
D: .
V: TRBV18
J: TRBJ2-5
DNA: TGTGCCAGCTCCGGGAAGGTTGGAACCCAAGAGACCCAGTACTTC
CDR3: CASSGKVGTQETQYF

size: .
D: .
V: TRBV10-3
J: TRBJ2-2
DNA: TGTGCCATCAGTGAGTTGGCGCCCGGGGAGCTGTTTTTT
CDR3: CAISELAPGELFF

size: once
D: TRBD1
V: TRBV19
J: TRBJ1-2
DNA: TGTGCCAGTTCCCGGGACAGCGATTTCCCGCGCGATGGCTACACCTTC
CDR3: CASSRDSDFPRDGYTF

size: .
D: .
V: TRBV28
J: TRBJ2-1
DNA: TGTGCCAGCAGTTTACTCTACGGGGGTGGCTACAATGAGCAGTTCTTC
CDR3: CASSLLYGGGYNEQFF

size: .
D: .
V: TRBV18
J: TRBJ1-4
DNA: TGTGCCAGCTCGCTACAGGGTGCAACTAATGAAAAACTGTTTTTT
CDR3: CASSLQGATNEKLFF

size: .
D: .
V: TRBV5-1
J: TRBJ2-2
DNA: TGCGCCAGCAGCTTGCTGGGGCTGGCCGGGGAGCTGTTTTTT
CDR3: CASSLLGLAGELFF

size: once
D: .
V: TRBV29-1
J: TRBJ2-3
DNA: TGCAGCGTTGGCAGACAGGGAGGGACAGATACGCAGTATTTT
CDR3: CSVGRQGGTDTQYF

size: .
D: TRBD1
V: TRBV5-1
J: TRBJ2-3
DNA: TGCGCCAGCAGCACCCGTCCCGGGACAGGGGGCACAGATACGCAGTATTTT
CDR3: CASSTRPGTGGTDTQYF

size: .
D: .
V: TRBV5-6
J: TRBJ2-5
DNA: TGTGCCAGCAGCTTGTGGGCTGAAGAGACCCAGTACTTC
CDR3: CASSLWAEETQYF

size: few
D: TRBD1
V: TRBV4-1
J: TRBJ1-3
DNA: TGCGCCAGCAGCCAACCTGGACAGGGCCTAGGAAACACCATATATTTT
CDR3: CASSQPGQGLGNTIYF

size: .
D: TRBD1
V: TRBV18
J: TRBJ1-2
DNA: TGTGCCAGCTCGAAGGCCAGTCCCGGGACAGGGTTCTATGGCTACACCTTC
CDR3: CASSKASPGTGFYGYTF

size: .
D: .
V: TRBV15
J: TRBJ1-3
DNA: TGTGCCACCAGCAGGGGTCAGGGAAGGTTAGACACCATATATTTT
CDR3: CATSRGQGRLDTIYF

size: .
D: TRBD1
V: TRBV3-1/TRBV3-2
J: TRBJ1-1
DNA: TGTGCCAGCAGCCAAGGGGGGACAGCCATGAACACTGAAGCTTTCTTT
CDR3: CASSQGGTAMNTEAFF

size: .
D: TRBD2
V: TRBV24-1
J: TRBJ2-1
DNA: TGTGCCACCAGTGATCCCTCGGGGGAGCGGGGGGGCAATGAGCAGTTCTTC
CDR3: CATSDPSGERGGNEQFF

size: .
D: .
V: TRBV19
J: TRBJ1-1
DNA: TGTGCCAGTAGTACCCTTGGAAACACTGAAGCTTTCTTT
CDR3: CASSTLGNTEAFF

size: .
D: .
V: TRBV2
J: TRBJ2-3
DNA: TGTGCCAGCAGTTCGACGCCATGGGGGCAGTATTTT
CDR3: CASSSTPWGQYF

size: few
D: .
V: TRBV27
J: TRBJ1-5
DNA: TGTGCCAGCACGGGGGGTAGCAATCAGCCCCAGCATTTT
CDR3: CASTGGSNQPQHF

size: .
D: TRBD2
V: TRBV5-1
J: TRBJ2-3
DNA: TGCGCCAGCAGCGCAGCCCGGACTAGCGGGGTGGGGGGCGGCACAGATACGCAGTATTTT
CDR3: CASSAARTSGVGGGTDTQYF

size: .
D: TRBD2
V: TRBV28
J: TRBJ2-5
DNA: TGTGCCAGCAGTTTTCCCGGGGGGGCCCGGGAGACCCAGTACTTC
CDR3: CASSFPGGARETQYF

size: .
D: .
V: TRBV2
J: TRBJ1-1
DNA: TGTGCCAGCACCTTAGGATTACAGGGGAACACTGAAGCTTTCTTT
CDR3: CASTLGLQGNTEAFF

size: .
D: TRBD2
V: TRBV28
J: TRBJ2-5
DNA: TGTGCCAGCAGCCCGGAGCTAGCGGGGCGCCAAGAGACCCAGTACTTC
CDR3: CASSPELAGRQETQYF

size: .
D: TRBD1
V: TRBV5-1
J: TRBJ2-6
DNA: TGCGCCAGCAGCTTGGGATGGGGGCAGGGGGCACTCTCTGGGGCCAACGTCCTGACTTTC
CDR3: CASSLGWGQGALSGANVLTF

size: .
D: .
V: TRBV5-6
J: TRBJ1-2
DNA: TGTGCCAGCAGTTCAAGGGGGGGCGCGAGCTATGGCTACACCTTC
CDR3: CASSSRGGASYGYTF